The clone carrying this T cell receptor beta chain was seen ten or more times. This entry is derived from a study of T cells in Graves' hyperthyroidism and ophthalmopathy. The CDR3 regions of TCR beta were amplified from RNA transcripts. The HTBI set primed first-round TCR CDR3 RT-PCR. A single record per CDR3 protein comes from TCRdb applying MiXCR to the multiplex PCR reads. This table holds over 45,000 distinct CDR3 sequences, roughly half found once. The specimen sequenced was blood. This clonotype was obtained from a woman between 45 and 60 years old with Graves' ophthalmopathy.

Written as DNA, the CDR3 is TGTGCCAGCAGTACCAACTCTGGGGCCAACGTCCTGACTTTC. Protein sequence: CASSTNSGANVLTF. This chain links TRBV7-2 with TRBJ2-6; unclear D gene. In germline, CDR1 is SGHTA, CDR2 FQGNSA. Between the trimmed V and J ends, which lost 6 bases and 0 bases, there was a span of 6 bases. The CDR3 runs 14 residues.